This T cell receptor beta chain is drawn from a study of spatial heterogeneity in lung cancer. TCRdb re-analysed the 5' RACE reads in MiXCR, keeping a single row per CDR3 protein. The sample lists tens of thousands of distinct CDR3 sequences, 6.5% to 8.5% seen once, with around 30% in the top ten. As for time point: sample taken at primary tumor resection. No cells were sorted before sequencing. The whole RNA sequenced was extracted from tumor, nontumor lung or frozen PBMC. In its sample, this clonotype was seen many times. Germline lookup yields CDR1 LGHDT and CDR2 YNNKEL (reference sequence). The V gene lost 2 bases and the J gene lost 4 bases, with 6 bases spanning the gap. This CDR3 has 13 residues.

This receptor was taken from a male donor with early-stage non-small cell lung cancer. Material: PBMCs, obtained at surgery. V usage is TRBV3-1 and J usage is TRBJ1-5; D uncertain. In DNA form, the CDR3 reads TGTGCCAGCAGCCAACAACTTAATCAGCCCCAGCATTTT. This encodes CASSQQLNQPQHF.